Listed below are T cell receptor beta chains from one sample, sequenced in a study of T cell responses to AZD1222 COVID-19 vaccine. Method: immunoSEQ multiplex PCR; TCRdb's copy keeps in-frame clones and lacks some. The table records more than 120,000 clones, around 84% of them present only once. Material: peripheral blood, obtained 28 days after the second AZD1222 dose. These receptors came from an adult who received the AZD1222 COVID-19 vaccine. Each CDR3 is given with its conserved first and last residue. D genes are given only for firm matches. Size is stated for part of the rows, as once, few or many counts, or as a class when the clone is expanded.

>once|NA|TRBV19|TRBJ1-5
TGTGCCAGTAGGCCCGGAGGGTCTAGCAATCAGCCCCAGCATTTT
CASRPGGSSNQPQHF
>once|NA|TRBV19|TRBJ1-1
TGTGCCAGTATTGAGGGAGGGGGCACTGAAGCTTTCTTT
CASIEGGGTEAFF
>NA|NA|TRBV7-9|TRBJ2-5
TGTGCCTACCCGGGAATCCAAGAGACCCAGTACTTC
CAYPGIQETQYF
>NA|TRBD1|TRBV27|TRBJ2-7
TGTGCCAGCAGACCCGGGACAGGGCCCTACGAGCAGTACTTC
CASRPGTGPYEQYF
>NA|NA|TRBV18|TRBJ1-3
TGTGCCAGCTCGACCCTGGGGGCCAGCTCTGGAAACACCATATATTTT
CASSTLGASSGNTIYF
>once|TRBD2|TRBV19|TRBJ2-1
TGTGCCAGTAGTGCCACTAGCGGGGGGCCGATATTCTACAATGAGCAGTTCTTC
CASSATSGGPIFYNEQFF
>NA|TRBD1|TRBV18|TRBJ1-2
TGTGCCAGCTCACATACAGGGGTTTACTATGGCTACACCTTC
CASSHTGVYYGYTF
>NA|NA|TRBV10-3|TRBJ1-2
TGTGCCATCAGTGAAACAGGAGCCAGCTACACCTTC
CAISETGASYTF
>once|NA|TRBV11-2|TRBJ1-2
TGTGCCAGCAGCTCCAGCTACGGCTACACCTTC
CASSSSYGYTF
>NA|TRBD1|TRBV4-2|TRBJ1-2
TGTGCCAGCAGCCGTCCGGGACAGGGGGCGGAGGGCTACACCTTC
CASSRPGQGAEGYTF
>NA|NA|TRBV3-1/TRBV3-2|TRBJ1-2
TGTGCCAGCAGCCAACCGGGACCCGGGTCGGGCTACACCTTC
CASSQPGPGSGYTF
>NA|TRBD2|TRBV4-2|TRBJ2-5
TGTGCCAGCAGCCAAGGAGTCCTAGCGGGGGCGGAGACCCAGTACTTC
CASSQGVLAGAETQYF
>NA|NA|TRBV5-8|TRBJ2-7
TGTGCCAGCAGCTTGCACGAGCAGTACTTC
CASSLHEQYF
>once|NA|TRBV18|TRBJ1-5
TGTGCCAGCTCACGGTTCCGATGGGATAGCAATCAGCCCCAGCATTTT
CASSRFRWDSNQPQHF
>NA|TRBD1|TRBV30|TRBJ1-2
TGTGCCTGGAGTCAAACACAGGGGGCTCTTTATGGCTACACCTTC
CAWSQTQGALYGYTF
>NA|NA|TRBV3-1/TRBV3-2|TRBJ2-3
TGTGCCAGCCTACCCACGGGGGCCGGCACGAGGGATACGCAGTATTTT
CASLPTGAGTRDTQYF
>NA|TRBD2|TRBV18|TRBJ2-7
TGTGCCAGCTCGCCGACTAGCGGGAGGCGGGACGAGCAGTACTTC
CASSPTSGRRDEQYF
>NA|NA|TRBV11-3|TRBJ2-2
TGTGCCAGCAGCTTCGACTCCGGGGAGCTGTTTTTT
CASSFDSGELFF
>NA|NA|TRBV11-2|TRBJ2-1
TGTGCCAGCAGCCCAACAGGGGGGGCCTCCTACAATGAGCAGTTCTTC
CASSPTGGASYNEQFF
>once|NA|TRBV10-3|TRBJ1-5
TGTGCCATCAGTGAGTCCGGACAGAATTATCAGCCCCAGCATTTT
CAISESGQNYQPQHF
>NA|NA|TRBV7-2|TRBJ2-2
TGTGCCAGCAGCGTCCGAGTAACGAACACCGGGGAGCTGTTTTTT
CASSVRVTNTGELFF
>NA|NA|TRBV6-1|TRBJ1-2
TGTGCCAGCAGTGAAGCGCTTACAGCACCCTATGGCTACACCTTC
CASSEALTAPYGYTF
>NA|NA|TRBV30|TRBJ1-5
TGTGCCTGGAGTGTAGCAGGGAGTCAGCCCCAGCATTTT
CAWSVAGSQPQHF
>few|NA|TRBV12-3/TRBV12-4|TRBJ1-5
TGTGCCAGCAGTTTTAATCAGCCCCAGCATTTT
CASSFNQPQHF
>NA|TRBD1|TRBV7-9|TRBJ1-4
TGTGCCAGCACCACCGGGACAGAGAATGAAAAACTGTTTTTT
CASTTGTENEKLFF
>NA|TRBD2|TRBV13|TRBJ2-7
TGTGCCAGCAGCTTAGTAGGGACTAGCGGGAGGGCCTACGAGCAGTACTTC
CASSLVGTSGRAYEQYF